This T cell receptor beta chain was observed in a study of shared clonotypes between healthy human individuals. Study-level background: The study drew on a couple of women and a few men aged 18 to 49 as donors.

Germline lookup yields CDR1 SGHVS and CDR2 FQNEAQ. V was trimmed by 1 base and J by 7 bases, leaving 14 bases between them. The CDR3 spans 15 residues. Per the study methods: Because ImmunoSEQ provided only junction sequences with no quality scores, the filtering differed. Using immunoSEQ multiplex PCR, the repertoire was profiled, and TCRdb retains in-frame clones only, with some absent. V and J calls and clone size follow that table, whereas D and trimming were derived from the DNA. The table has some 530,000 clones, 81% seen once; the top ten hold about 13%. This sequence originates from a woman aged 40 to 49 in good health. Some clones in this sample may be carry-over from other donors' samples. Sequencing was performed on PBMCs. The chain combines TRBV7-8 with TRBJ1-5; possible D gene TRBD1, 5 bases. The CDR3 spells CASSLGSGGNQPQHF. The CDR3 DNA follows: TGTGCCAGCAGCTTAGGATCGGGGGGAAACCAGCCCCAGCATTTT.